This T cell receptor beta chain is drawn from a study of liver allograft versus peripheral blood T cells. As for the study in general: Within transplanted livers, the T cell receptor repertoires were examined and compared against the repertoires present in the peripheral blood of liver transplant recipients. Study-level results: Reported data describe T cell receptor repertoires within liver allografts as differing from those in peripheral blood.

The CDR3 covers 15 residues. The germline CDR1 and CDR2 sequences are MNHNY and SVGAGI (reference sequence). V shed 7 bases and J 0 bases; nucleotides not matched to a gene: 9. Each CDR3 protein gets one entry after TCRdb re-called the reads with MiXCR. The sample shows around 15,000 distinct CDR3 sequences, around 20% of them seen only once. By share, this clonotype counts as medium-sized. Its target is unknown. The rearrangement uses TRBV6-6 and TRBJ2-7; 7 bases line up with TRBD1. The receptor comes from a human patient who had a liver transplant. Among the T cells, some may be from the graft donor. DNA of the CDR3: TGTGCCAGCACCCCTAGACAGGGAAGCTCCTACGAGCAGTACTTC. The encoded protein is CASTPRQGSSYEQYF.